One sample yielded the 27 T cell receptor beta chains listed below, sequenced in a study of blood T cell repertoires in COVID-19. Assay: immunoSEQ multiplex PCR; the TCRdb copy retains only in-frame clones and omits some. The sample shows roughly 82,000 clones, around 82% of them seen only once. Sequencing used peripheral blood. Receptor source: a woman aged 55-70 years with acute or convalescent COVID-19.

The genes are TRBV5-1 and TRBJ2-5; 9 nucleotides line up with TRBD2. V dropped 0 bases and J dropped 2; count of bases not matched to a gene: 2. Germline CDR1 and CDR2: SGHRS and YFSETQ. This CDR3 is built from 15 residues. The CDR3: CASSLETSGQETQYF. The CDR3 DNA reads TGCGCCAGCAGCTTGGAGACTAGCGGACAAGAGACCCAGTACTTC. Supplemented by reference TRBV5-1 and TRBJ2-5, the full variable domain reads KAGVTQTPRYLIKTRGQQVTLSCSPISGHRSVSWYQQTPGQGLQFLFEYFSETQRNKGNFPGRFSGRQFSNSRSEMNVSTLELGDSALYLCASSLETSGQETQYFGPGTRLLVL.

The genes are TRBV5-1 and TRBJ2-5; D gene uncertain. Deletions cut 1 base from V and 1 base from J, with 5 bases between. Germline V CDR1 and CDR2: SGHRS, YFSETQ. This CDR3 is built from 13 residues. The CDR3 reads CASSLTVQETQYF. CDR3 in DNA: TGCGCCAGCAGCTTGACAGTCCAAGAGACCCAGTACTTC.

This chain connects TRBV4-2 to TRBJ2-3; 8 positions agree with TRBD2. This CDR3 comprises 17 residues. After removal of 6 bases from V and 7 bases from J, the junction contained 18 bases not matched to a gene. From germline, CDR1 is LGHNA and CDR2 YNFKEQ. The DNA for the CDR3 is TGTGCCAGCAGTCTTGCCCCAGCGGGGGACCCCTCGAATACGCAGTATTTT. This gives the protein CASSLAPAGDPSNTQYF.

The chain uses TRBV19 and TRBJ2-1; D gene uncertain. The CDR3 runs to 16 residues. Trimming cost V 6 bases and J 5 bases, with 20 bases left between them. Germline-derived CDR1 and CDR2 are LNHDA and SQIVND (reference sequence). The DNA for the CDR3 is TGTGCCAGTAGCTTCACAACGATCCCATCCAACAATGAGCAGTTCTTC. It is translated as CASSFTTIPSNNEQFF.

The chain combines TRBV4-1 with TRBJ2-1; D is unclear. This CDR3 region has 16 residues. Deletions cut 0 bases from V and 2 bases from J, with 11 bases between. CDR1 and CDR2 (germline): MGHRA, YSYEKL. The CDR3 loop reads CASSQDSSNPYNEQFF. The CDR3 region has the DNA TGCGCCAGCAGCCAAGATTCGAGTAACCCCTACAATGAGCAGTTCTTC.

The CDR3 DNA sequence: TGTGCCAGCAGTGAGTTGCAGGGAGAAAAACTGTTTTTT. Protein: CASSELQGEKLFF. The chain is built from TRBV2 and TRBJ1-4; D may be TRBD1 (5 bases). V shed 3 bases and J shed 8 bases, with 10 bases lying between them. The CDR3 has 13 amino acids. The germline V gene has CDR1 SNHLY and CDR2 FYNNEI.

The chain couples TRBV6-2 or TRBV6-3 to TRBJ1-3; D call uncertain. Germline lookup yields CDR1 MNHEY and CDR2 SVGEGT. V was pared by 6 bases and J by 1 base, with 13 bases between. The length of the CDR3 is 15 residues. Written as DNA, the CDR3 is TGTGCCAGCAGCTTCTACCGAGATTCTGGAAACACCATATATTTT. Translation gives CASSFYRDSGNTIYF.

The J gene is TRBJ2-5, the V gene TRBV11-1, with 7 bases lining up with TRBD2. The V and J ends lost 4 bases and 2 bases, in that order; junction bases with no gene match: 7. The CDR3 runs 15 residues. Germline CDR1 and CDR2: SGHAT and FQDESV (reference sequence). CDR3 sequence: CASSSRLAPQETQYF. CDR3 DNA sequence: TGTGCCAGCAGCTCGCGACTAGCCCCACAAGAGACCCAGTACTTC.

CDR3 residues: CASSEALGVTEAFF. DNA of the CDR3: TGTGCCAGCAGTGAGGCCCTCGGGGTCACTGAAGCTTTCTTT. V is TRBV6-4 and J is TRBJ1-1; D is ambiguous. The V gene lost 3 bases and the J gene lost 4 bases, with 12 bases spanning the gap. Per germline, CDR1 MRHNA and CDR2 SNTAGT. CDR3 length equals 14 residues.

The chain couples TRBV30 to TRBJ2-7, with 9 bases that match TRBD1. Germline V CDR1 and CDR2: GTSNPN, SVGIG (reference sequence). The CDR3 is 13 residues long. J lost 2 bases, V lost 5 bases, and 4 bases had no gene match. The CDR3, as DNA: TGTGCCTGGGGACAGGGGCTCACCTACGAGCAGTACTTC. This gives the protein CAWGQGLTYEQYF.

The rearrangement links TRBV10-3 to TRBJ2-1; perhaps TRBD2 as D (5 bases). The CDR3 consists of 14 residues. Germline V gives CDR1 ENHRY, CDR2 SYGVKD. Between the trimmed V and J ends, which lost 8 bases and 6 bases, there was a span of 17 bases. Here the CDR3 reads CAIEESGGSNEQFF. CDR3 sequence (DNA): TGTGCCATCGAGGAGAGCGGAGGATCCAATGAGCAGTTCTTC.

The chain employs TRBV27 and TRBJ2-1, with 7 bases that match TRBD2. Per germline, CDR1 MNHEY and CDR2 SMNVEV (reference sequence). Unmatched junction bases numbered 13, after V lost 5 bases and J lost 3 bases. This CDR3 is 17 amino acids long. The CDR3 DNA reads TGTGCCAGCAGTAGCCCCTCGGGGGGAGCCCACTACAATGAGCAGTTCTTC. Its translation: CASSSPSGGAHYNEQFF.

The CDR3, as DNA: TGTGCCAGCAGCCTAGCGGGGGCAGACTATGGCTACACCTTC. Amino acid sequence: CASSLAGADYGYTF. The rearrangement uses TRBV7-3 and TRBJ1-2, with TRBD1 as a possible D gene (6 bases). Germline V gene sequence: CDR1 SGHTA, CDR2 FQGTGA. This CDR3 region has 14 residues. V lost 5 bases and J 3 bases, leaving 13 bases between the germline ends. The full variable domain, completed using reference TRBV7-3 and TRBJ1-2, is GAGVSQTPSNKVTEKGKYVELRCDPISGHTALYWYRQSLGQGPEFLIYFQGTGAADDSGLPNDRFFAVRPEGSVSTLKIQRTERGDSAVYLCASSLAGADYGYTFGSGTRLTVV.

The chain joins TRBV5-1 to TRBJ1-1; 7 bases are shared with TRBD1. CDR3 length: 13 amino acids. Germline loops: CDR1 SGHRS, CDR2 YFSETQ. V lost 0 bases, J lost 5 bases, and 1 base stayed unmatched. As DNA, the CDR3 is TGCGCCAGCAGCTTGGACAGGGGAACTGAAGCTTTCTTT. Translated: CASSLDRGTEAFF.

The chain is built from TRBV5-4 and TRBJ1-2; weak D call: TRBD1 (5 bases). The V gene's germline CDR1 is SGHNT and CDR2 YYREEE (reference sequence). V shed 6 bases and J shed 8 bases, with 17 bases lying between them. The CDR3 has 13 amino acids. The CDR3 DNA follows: TGTGCCAGCAATCGACCCAGGGAAGAAGGCTACACCTTC. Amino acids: CASNRPREEGYTF.

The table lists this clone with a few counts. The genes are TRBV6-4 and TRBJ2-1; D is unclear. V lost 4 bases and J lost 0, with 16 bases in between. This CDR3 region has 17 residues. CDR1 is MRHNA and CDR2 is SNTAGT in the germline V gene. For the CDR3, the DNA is TGTGCCAGCAGTGGCTTCCCTACGGGTAGCTCCTACAATGAGCAGTTCTTC. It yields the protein CASSGFPTGSSYNEQFF.

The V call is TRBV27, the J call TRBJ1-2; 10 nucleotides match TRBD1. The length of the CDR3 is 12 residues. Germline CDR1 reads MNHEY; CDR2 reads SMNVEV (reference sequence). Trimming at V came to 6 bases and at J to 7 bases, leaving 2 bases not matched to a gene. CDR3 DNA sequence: TGTGCCAGCAGGACAGGGGGCTTTGGCTACACCTTC. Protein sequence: CASRTGGFGYTF.

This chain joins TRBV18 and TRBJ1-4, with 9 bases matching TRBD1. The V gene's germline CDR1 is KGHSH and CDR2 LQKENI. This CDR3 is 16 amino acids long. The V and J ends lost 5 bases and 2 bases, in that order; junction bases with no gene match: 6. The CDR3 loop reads CASSSRTGGTNEKLFF. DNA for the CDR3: TGTGCCAGCTCATCCCGCACAGGGGGCACTAATGAAAAACTGTTTTTT.

The CDR3 is CASSDGLGQEGTEAFF. The CDR3 DNA reads TGTGCCAGCAGCGACGGGCTAGGACAGGAGGGCACTGAAGCTTTCTTT. V usage is TRBV5-4 and J usage is TRBJ1-1; 7 bases are shared with TRBD1. From germline, CDR1 is SGHNT and CDR2 YYREEE (reference sequence). The CDR3 sequence is 16 residues long. V lost 4 bases, J lost 4 bases, and 13 bases stayed unmatched.

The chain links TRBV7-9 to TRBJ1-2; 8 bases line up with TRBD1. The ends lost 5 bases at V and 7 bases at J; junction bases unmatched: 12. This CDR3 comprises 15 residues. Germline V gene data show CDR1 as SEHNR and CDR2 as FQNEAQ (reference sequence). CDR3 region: CASSRGQGETSGYTF. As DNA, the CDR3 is TGTGCCAGCAGCCGAGGACAGGGTGAGACAAGTGGCTACACCTTC.

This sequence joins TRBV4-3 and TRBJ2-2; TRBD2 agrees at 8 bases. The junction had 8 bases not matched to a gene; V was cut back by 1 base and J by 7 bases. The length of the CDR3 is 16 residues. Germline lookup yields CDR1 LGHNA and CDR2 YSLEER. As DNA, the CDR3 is TGCGCCAGCAGCCAAGCCACGGGGGGGGCGGACGGGGAGCTGTTTTTT. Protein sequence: CASSQATGGADGELFF.

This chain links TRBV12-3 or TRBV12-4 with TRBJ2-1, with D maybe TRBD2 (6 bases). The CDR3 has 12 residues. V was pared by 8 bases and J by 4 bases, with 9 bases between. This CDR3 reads CASGGLYNEQFF. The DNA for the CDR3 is TGTGCCAGCGGGGGACTGTACAATGAGCAGTTCTTC.

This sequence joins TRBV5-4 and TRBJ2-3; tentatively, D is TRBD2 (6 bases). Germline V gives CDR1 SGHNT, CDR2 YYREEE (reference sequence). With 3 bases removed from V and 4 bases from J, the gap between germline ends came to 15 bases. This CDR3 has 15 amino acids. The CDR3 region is CASSSRLEGADTQYF. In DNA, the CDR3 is TGTGCCAGCAGCTCGAGACTAGAGGGCGCAGATACGCAGTATTTT.

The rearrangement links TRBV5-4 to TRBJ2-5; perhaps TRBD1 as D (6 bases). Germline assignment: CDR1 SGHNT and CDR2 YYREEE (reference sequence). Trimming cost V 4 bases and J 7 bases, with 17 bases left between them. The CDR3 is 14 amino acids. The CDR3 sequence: CASSPKTGTGTQYF. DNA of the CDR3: TGTGCCAGCAGCCCGAAAACAGGGACGGGGACCCAGTACTTC. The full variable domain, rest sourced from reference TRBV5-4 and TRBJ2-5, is ETGVTQSPTHLIKTRGQQVTLRCSSQSGHNTVSWYQQALGQGPQFIFQYYREEENGRGNFPPRFSGLQFPNYSSELNVNALELDDSALYLCASSPKTGTGTQYFGPGTRLLVL.

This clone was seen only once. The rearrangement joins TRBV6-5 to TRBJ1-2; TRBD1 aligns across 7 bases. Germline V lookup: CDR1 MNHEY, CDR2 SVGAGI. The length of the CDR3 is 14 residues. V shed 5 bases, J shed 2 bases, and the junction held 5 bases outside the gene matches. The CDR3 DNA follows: TGTGCCAGCAGTCCTAGGGGGCAAAACTATGGCTACACCTTC. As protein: CASSPRGQNYGYTF.

CDR3 amino acids: CASSLESVGQGAYEQYF. CDR3 nucleotide sequence: TGTGCCAGCAGCTTAGAGTCGGTGGGGCAGGGCGCCTACGAGCAGTACTTC. The chain couples TRBV11-3 to TRBJ2-7, with D maybe TRBD1 (5 bases). The germline V gene encodes CDR1 SGHNT and CDR2 YENEEA. The CDR3 length is 17 residues. The V end was cut by 0 bases, the J end by 2 bases, with 17 bases between.

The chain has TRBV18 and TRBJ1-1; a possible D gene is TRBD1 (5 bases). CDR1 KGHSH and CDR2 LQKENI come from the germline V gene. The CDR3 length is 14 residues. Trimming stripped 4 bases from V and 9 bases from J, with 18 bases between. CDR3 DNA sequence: TGTGCCAGCTCACTCACCGGCAGGGATGGAAAAGCTTTCTTT. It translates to CASSLTGRDGKAFF.